This is a list of T cell receptor beta chains from one sample in a study of identical twins. In TCRdb, the 5' RACE reads were re-called with MiXCR into one record per CDR3 protein. The sample lists some 1,600,000 distinct CDR3 sequences, about 31% occurring once. Input material: cord blood. The receptors were sampled from a newborn girl in good health. The CDR3 runs from the conserved cysteine through the conserved F or W. A D gene is named only where the DNA matches it firmly. Clone size, where shown, is once, few, many, or a class for clones that have expanded.

>TRBV7-2|few|.|15|TRBJ1-6
CASSLGFRLNSPLHF
TGTGCCAGCAGCTTAGGGTTCAGACTTAATTCACCCCTCCACTTT
>TRBV20-1|.|.|17|TRBJ2-1
CSARDGGYRALYNEQFF
TGCAGTGCTAGAGATGGGGGATACAGGGCGCTCTACAATGAGCAGTTCTTC
>TRBV4-1|few|TRBD2|18|TRBJ2-1
CASSQVGLAGEVYNEQFF
TGCGCCAGCAGCCAAGTGGGACTAGCGGGGGAGGTATACAATGAGCAGTTCTTC
>TRBV6-1|.|TRBD2|16|TRBJ2-1
CASRRPSGGMYNEQFF
TGTGCCAGCCGAAGACCCAGCGGGGGTATGTACAATGAGCAGTTCTTC
>TRBV7-2|.|.|12|TRBJ1-2
CASSFNSFGYTF
TGTGCCAGCAGCTTTAATAGTTTTGGCTACACCTTC
>TRBV27|.|TRBD1|12|TRBJ2-1
CASSSSGGVRFF
TGTGCCAGCAGTTCCTCAGGGGGCGTGAGATTCTTC
>TRBV10-2|.|.|14|TRBJ2-1
CASRLVSSYNEQFF
TGCGCCAGCCGCCTCGTCAGCTCCTACAATGAGCAGTTCTTC
>TRBV6-5|few|.|14|TRBJ1-6
CASSYADYNSPLHF
TGTGCCAGCAGTTACGCGGACTATAATTCACCCCTCCACTTT
>TRBV29-1|.|.|14|TRBJ1-5
CSVGSGRGDQPQHF
TGCAGCGTTGGGTCAGGGAGGGGGGATCAGCCCCAGCATTTT
>TRBV7-2|many|TRBD1|16|TRBJ2-5
CASSLGYGTGQETQYF
TGTGCCAGCAGCTTAGGTTATGGGACAGGCCAAGAGACCCAGTACTTC
>TRBV3-1|.|TRBD2|16|TRBJ2-1
CASSQVRDYTHNEQFF
TGTGCCAGCAGCCAAGTCCGGGACTACACTCACAATGAGCAGTTCTTC
>TRBV29-1|few|.|13|TRBJ2-5
CSVAGRVMETQYF
TGCAGCGTTGCGGGGCGCGTAATGGAGACCCAGTACTTC
>TRBV20-1|few|.|15|TRBJ2-7
CSASYVEANTYEQYF
TGCAGTGCTTCTTACGTCGAGGCAAACACCTACGAGCAGTACTTC
>TRBV5-1|few|.|16|TRBJ2-3
CASSPRRGSITDTQYF
TGCGCCAGCAGCCCGCGAAGGGGTAGTATAACAGATACGCAGTATTTT
>TRBV27|.|TRBD1|12|TRBJ1-2
CASKDRDYGYTF
TGTGCCAGCAAAGACAGGGACTATGGCTACACCTTC
>TRBV14|few|.|13|TRBJ1-4
CASSRAPGEKLFF
TGTGCCAGCAGCCGTGCACCCGGTGAAAAACTGTTTTTT
>TRBV7-2|few|.|14|TRBJ2-1
CASSLGLAINEQFF
TGTGCCAGCAGCTTAGGGCTAGCGATCAATGAGCAGTTCTTC
>TRBV7-2|.|.|14|TRBJ2-1
CASSLFVVYNEQFF
TGTGCCAGCAGTTTATTCGTAGTCTACAATGAGCAGTTCTTC
>TRBV3-1|once|.|16|TRBJ2-5
CASSQGAAPIQETRYF
TGTGCCAGCAGCCAAGGGGCTGCCCCGATCCAAGAGACCCGGTACTTC
>TRBV4-1|.|TRBD2|22|TRBJ2-3
CASSQEGAFRLAGGPQTDTQYF
TGCGCCAGCAGCCAAGAGGGTGCGTTCAGACTAGCGGGAGGGCCCCAGACAGATACGCAGTATTTT
>TRBV4-1|few|TRBD2|16|TRBJ2-7
CASSQFVVGGAYEQYF
TGCGCCAGCAGCCAATTTGTAGTCGGGGGGGCCTACGAGCAGTACTTC
>TRBV28|.|TRBD2|16|TRBJ2-7
CASSLHTSGRRNEQYF
TGTGCCAGCAGTTTACATACTAGCGGGAGGAGAAATGAGCAGTACTTC
>TRBV30|.|TRBD2|16|TRBJ2-5
CAWKKRLAGIQETQYF
TGTGCCTGGAAAAAGAGGCTAGCGGGGATCCAAGAGACCCAGTACTTC
>TRBV28|many|.|14|TRBJ2-7
CASSLGGLNYEQYF
TGTGCCAGCAGTTTAGGGGGCCTAAACTACGAGCAGTACTTC
>TRBV10-3|few|.|15|TRBJ1-6
CAISESGEGKPPLHF
TGTGCCATCAGTGAGTCTGGGGAGGGGAAGCCACCCCTCCACTTT
>TRBV29-1|.|.|14|TRBJ1-1
CSVECLIGIPEAFF
TGCAGCGTTGAATGCCTAATTGGGATCCCTGAAGCTTTCTTT
>TRBV29-1|many|.|14|TRBJ2-3
CSVGQGPSTDTQYF
TGCAGCGTTGGTCAGGGACCCAGCACAGATACGCAGTATTTT
>TRBV6-5|many|TRBD2|15|TRBJ2-7
CASSSGLAAYYEQYF
TGTGCCAGCAGTAGCGGACTAGCGGCTTACTACGAGCAGTACTTC
>TRBV7-9|.|.|14|TRBJ1-6
CACSLAGNGSPLHF
TGTGCCTGCAGCTTAGCCGGGAATGGATCACCCCTCCACTTT
>TRBV28|few|.|13|TRBJ2-5
CASSPDQEETQYF
TGTGCCAGCAGCCCGGACCAAGAAGAGACCCAGTACTTC
>TRBV10-2|few|.|13|TRBJ2-7
CASSENTAYEQYF
TGCGCCAGCAGTGAGAATACGGCCTACGAGCAGTACTTC
>TRBV11-2|.|TRBD2|15|TRBJ2-5
CASSWGIAGGKEQYF
TGTGCCAGCAGCTGGGGTATTGCGGGAGGGAAAGAGCAGTACTTC
>TRBV5-1|.|.|13|TRBJ1-1
CASSLMSGAEAFF
TGCGCCAGCAGCTTGATGTCAGGGGCTGAAGCTTTCTTT
>TRBV7-9|.|.|14|TRBJ1-2
CASSLSGGVSGYTF
TGTGCCAGCAGCTTATCGGGGGGAGTTAGTGGCTACACCTTC
>TRBV7-6|.|.|16|TRBJ2-1
CASSLKATHTAYEQFF
TGTGCCAGCAGCTTAAAAGCGACCCACACGGCATATGAGCAGTTCTTC
>TRBV20-1|.|TRBD2|14|TRBJ2-1
CSAKRTSGLGEQFF
TGCAGTGCCAAGAGGACTAGCGGGCTCGGGGAGCAGTTCTTC
>TRBV2|.|.|17|TRBJ2-5
CASSEALFGSGQETQYF
TGTGCCAGCAGTGAAGCGTTGTTTGGGTCGGGCCAAGAGACCCAGTACTTC
>TRBV10-3|few|TRBD1|12|TRBJ1-2
CAGRRTGDGYTF
TGTGCCGGACGAAGGACAGGCGATGGCTACACCTTC
>TRBV2|.|TRBD2|20|TRBJ2-4
CASSEPYSGSNQRAKNIQYF
TGTGCCAGCAGTGAACCCTATAGCGGGTCTAACCAGAGAGCCAAAAACATTCAGTACTTC
>TRBV14|.|.|13|TRBJ1-2
CASSQAPGRGYTF
TGTGCCAGCAGCCAAGCCCCGGGACGTGGCTACACCTTC
>TRBV6-6|.|.|14|TRBJ2-4
CASRDGLAKNIQYF
TGTGCCAGCAGGGACGGGTTAGCCAAAAACATTCAGTACTTC
>TRBV28|few|.|15|TRBJ1-5
CASSLSGPLNQPQHF
TGTGCCAGCAGTTTATCGGGGCCACTCAATCAGCCCCAGCATTTT
>TRBV12-3/TRBV12-4|.|TRBD1|16|TRBJ1-5
CASSLLSHRGDQPQHF
TGTGCCAGCAGTTTACTCTCACACAGGGGTGATCAGCCCCAGCATTTT
>TRBV4-1|few|TRBD2|17|TRBJ2-7
CASSPPIAGSSYNEQYF
TGCGCCAGCAGCCCTCCTATAGCGGGGAGCTCCTACAATGAGCAGTACTTC
>TRBV28|many|.|14|TRBJ1-2
CASSLTRQTYGYTF
TGTGCCAGCAGTTTAACTAGGCAGACCTATGGCTACACCTTC